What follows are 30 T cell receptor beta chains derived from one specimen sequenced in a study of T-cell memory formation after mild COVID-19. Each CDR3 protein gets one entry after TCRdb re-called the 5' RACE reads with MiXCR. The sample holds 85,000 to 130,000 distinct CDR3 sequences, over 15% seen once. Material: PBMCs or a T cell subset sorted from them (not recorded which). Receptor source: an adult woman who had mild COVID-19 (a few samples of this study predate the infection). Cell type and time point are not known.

The CDR3 spells CASSGSGGHGYTF. CDR3 DNA: TGTGCCAGCAGCGGTTCAGGGGGCCATGGCTACACCTTC. The chain is built from TRBV7-6 and TRBJ1-2; 8 bases map to TRBD1. Trimming at V came to 5 bases and at J to 6 bases, leaving 5 bases not matched to a gene. The CDR3 is 13 residues long. Germline CDR1 reads SGHVS; CDR2 reads FNYEAQ. Filled out from reference TRBV7-6 and TRBJ1-2, the complete variable domain reads GAGVSQSPRYKVTKRGQDVALRCDPISGHVSLYWYRQALGQGPEFLTYFNYEAQQDKSGLPNDRFSAERPEGSISTLTIQRTEQRDSAMYRCASSGSGGHGYTFGSGTRLTVV.

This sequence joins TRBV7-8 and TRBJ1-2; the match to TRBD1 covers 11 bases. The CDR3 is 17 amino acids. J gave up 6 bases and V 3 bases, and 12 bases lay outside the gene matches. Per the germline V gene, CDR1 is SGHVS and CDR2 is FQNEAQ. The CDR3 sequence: CASSLPKDRGLGDGYTF. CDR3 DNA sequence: TGTGCCAGCAGCTTGCCCAAGGACAGGGGGCTTGGAGATGGCTACACCTTC.

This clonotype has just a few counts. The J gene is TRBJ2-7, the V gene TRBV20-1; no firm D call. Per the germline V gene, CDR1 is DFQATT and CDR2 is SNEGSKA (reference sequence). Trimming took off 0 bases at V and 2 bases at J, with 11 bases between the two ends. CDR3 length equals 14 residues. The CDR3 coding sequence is TGCAGTGCTAGAGATCGGGCTGGGCCCTACGAGCAGTACTTC. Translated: CSARDRAGPYEQYF.

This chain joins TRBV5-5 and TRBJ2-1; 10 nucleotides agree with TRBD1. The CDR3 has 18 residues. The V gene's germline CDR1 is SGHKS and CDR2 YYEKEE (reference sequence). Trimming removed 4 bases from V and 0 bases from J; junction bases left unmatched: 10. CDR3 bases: TGTGCCAGCAGCCGACATCCGGGACAGGGGAGCTCCTACAATGAGCAGTTCTTC. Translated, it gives CASSRHPGQGSSYNEQFF.

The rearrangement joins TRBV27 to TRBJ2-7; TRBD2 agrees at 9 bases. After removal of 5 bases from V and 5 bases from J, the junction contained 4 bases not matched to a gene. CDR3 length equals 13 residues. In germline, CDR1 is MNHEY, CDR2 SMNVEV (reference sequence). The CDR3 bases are TGTGCCAGCAGTAGTAGCGGGAGAGACGAGCAGTACTTC. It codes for CASSSSGRDEQYF.

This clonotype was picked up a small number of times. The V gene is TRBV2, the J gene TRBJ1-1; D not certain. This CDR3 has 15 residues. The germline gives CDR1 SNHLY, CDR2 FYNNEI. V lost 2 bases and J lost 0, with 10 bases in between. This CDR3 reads CASSEFGSLNTEAFF. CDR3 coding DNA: TGTGCCAGCAGTGAATTTGGTTCGTTGAACACTGAAGCTTTCTTT.

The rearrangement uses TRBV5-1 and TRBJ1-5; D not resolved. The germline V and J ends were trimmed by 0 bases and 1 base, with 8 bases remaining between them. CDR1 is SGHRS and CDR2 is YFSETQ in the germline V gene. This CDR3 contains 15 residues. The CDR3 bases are TGCGCCAGCAGCTTGGATGGGAGGAGCAATCAGCCCCAGCATTTT. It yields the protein CASSLDGRSNQPQHF.

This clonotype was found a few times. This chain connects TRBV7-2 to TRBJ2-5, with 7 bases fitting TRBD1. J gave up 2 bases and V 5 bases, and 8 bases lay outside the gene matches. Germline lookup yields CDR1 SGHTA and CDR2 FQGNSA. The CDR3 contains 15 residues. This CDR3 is CASSLTRGQQETQYF. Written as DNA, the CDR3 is TGTGCCAGCAGCCTCACTCGGGGACAGCAAGAGACCCAGTACTTC. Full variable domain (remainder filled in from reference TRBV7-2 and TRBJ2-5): GAGVSQSPSNKVTEKGKDVELRCDPISGHTALYWYRQSLGQGLEFLIYFQGNSAPDKSGLPSDRFSAERTGGSVSTLTIQRTQQEDSAVYLCASSLTRGQQETQYFGPGTRLLVL.

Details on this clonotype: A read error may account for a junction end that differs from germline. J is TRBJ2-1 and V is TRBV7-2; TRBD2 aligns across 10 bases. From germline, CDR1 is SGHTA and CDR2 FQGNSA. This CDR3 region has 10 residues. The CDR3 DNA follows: TGTGCCAGCAGCCCTCAACTAGCGGGGTTC. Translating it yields CASSPQLAGF.

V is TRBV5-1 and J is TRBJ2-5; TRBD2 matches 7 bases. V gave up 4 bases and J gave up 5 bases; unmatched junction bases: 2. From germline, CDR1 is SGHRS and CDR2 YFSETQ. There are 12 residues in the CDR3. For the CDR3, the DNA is TGCGCCAGCAGCGATAGCGGGGAGACCCAGTACTTC. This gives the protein CASSDSGETQYF.

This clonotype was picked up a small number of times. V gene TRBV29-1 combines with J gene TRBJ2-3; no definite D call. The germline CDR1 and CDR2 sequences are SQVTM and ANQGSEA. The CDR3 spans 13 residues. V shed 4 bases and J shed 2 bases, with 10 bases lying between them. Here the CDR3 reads CSVVSEDTDTQYF. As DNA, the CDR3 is TGCAGCGTTGTGTCTGAAGACACAGATACGCAGTATTTT.

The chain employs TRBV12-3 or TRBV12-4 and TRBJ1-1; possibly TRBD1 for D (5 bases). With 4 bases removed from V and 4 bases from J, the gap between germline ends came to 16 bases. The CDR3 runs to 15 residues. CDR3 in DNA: TGTGCCAGCAGTTCCGCTCAGGGATGGGGCACTGAAGCTTTCTTT. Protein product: CASSSAQGWGTEAFF.

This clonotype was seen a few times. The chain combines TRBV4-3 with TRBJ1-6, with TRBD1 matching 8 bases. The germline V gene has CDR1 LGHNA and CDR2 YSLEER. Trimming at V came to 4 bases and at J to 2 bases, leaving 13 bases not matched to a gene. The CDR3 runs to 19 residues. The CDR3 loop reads CASSPSDRDQKTYNSPLHF. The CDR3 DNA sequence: TGCGCCAGCAGCCCGTCGGACAGGGACCAAAAAACCTATAATTCACCCCTCCACTTT.

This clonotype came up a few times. This CDR3 is CASSDVFGNQETQYF. In DNA form, the CDR3 reads TGCGCCAGCAGTGACGTTTTTGGGAACCAAGAGACCCAGTACTTC. The V gene is TRBV10-2, the J gene TRBJ2-5; D uncertain. The CDR3 sequence is 15 residues long. CDR1 and CDR2 from the germline V gene are WSHSY and SAAADI. Between the trimmed V and J ends, which lost 3 bases and 0 bases, there was a span of 11 bases.

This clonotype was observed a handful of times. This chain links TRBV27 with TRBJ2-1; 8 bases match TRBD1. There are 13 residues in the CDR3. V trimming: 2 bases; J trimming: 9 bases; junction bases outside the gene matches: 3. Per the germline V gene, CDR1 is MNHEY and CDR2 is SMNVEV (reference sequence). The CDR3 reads CASSLLQGGEQFF. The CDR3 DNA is TGTGCCAGCAGTTTACTACAGGGGGGTGAGCAGTTCTTC.

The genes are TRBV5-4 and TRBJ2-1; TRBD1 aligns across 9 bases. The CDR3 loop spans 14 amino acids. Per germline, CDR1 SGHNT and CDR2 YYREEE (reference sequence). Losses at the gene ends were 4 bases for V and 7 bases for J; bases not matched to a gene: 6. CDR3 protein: CASSAGTGTNEQFF. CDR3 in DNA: TGTGCCAGCAGCGCCGGGACAGGGACGAATGAGCAGTTCTTC.

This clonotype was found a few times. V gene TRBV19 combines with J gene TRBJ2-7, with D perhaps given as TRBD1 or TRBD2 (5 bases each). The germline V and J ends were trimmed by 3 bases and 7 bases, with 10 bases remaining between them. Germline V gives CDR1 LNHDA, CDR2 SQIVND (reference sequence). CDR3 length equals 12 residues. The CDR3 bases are TGTGCCAGTAGTATGGGGGTTTCGGAGCAGTACTTC. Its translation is CASSMGVSEQYF.

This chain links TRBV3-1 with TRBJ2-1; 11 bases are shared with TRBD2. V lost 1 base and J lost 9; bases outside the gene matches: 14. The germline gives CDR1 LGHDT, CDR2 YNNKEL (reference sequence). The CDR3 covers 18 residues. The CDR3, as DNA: TGTGCCAGCAGCCAAGTAGGCGGGACTAGCGGCCGATGGGGTGAGCAGTTCTTC. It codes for CASSQVGGTSGRWGEQFF.

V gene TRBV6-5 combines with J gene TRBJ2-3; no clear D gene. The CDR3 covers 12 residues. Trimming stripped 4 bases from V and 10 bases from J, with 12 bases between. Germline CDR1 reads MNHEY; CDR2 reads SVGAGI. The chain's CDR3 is CASSSHEVAQYF. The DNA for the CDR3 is TGTGCCAGCAGTTCTCACGAGGTAGCGCAGTATTTT.

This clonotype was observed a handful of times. The chain's CDR3 is CASSAGADTQYF. The CDR3 DNA is TGCGCCAGCAGCGCGGGGGCAGATACGCAGTATTTT. J is TRBJ2-3 and V is TRBV5-1, with TRBD2 matching over 7 bases. CDR3 length: 12 residues. With V trimmed by 4 bases and J by 4 bases, 0 bases remained unmatched. Germline V gives CDR1 SGHRS, CDR2 YFSETQ.

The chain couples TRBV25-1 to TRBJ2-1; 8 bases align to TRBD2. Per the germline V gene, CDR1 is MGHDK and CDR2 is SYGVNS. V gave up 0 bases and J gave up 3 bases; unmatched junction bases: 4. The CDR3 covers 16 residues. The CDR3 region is CASSEYRGGGYNEQFF. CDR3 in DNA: TGTGCCAGCAGTGAATACCGGGGGGGTGGCTACAATGAGCAGTTCTTC. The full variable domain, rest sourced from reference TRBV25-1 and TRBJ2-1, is EADIYQTPRYLVIGTGKKITLECSQTMGHDKMYWYQQDPGMELHLIHYSYGVNSTEKGDLSSESTVSRIRTEHFPLTLESARPSHTSQYLCASSEYRGGGYNEQFFGPGTRLTVL.

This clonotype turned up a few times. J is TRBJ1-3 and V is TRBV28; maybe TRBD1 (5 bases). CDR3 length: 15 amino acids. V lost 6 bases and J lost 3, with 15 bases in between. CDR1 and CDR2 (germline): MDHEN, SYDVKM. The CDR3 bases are TGTGCCAGCAGATACCAGGGACTACATGGAAACACCATATATTTT. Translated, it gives CASRYQGLHGNTIYF.

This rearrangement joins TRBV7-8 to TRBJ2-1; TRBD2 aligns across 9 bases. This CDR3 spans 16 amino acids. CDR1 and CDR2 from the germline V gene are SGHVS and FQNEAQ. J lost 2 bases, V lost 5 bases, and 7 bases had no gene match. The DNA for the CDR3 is TGTGCCAGCAGCAAGACTAGCGGCCCTACCTACAATGAGCAGTTCTTC. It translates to CASSKTSGPTYNEQFF.

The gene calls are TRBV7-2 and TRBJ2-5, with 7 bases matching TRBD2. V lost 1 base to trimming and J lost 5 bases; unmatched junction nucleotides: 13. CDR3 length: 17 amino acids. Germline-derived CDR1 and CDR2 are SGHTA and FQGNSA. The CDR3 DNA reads TGTGCCAGCAGCTTAGGCTTCGGGGGAGGGCTCGGGGAGACCCAGTACTTC. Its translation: CASSLGFGGGLGETQYF. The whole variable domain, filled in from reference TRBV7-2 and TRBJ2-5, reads GAGVSQSPSNKVTEKGKDVELRCDPISGHTALYWYRQSLGQGLEFLIYFQGNSAPDKSGLPSDRFSAERTGGSVSTLTIQRTQQEDSAVYLCASSLGFGGGLGETQYFGPGTRLLVL.

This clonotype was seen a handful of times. CDR3 DNA: TGTGCCAGCAAGCTGAAAGGGACCAGGGCAAATGAGCAGTTCTTC. Its translation is CASKLKGTRANEQFF. The rearrangement uses TRBV14 and TRBJ2-1; D possibly uses TRBD1 or TRBD2 (5 bases each). Trimming took off 7 bases at V and 7 bases at J, with 20 bases between the two ends. This CDR3 spans 15 amino acids. CDR1 and CDR2 from the germline V gene are SGHDN and FVKESK. The variable domain in full, completed from reference TRBV14 and TRBJ2-1, reads EAGVTQFPSHSVIEKGQTVTLRCDPISGHDNLYWYRRVMGKEIKFLLHFVKESKQDESGMPNNRFLAERTGGTYSTLKVQPAELEDSGVYFCASKLKGTRANEQFFGPGTRLTVL.

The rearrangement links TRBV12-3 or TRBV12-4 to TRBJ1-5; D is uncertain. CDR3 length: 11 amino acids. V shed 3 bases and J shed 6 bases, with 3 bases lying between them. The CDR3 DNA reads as TGTGCCAGCAGTTTGGTTCAGCCCCAGCATTTT. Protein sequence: CASSLVQPQHF.

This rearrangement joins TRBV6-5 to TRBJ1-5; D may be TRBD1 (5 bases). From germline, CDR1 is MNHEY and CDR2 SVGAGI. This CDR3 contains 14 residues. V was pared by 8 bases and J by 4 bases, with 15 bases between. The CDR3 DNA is TGTGCCAGCTCCGAGGGATGGGGGAATCAGCCCCAGCATTTT. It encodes CASSEGWGNQPQHF.

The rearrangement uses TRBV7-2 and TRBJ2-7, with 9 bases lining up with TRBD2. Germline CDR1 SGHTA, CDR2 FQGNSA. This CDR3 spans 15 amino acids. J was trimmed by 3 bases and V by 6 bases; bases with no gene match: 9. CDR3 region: CASSNSGSELYEQYF. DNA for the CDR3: TGTGCCAGCAGTAATAGCGGGAGCGAACTCTACGAGCAGTACTTC.

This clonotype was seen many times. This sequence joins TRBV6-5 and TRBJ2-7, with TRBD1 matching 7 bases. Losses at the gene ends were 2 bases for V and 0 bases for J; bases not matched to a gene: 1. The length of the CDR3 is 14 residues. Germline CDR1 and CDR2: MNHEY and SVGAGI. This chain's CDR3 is CASSYRDSSYEQYF. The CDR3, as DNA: TGTGCCAGCAGTTACCGGGACAGCTCCTACGAGCAGTACTTC.

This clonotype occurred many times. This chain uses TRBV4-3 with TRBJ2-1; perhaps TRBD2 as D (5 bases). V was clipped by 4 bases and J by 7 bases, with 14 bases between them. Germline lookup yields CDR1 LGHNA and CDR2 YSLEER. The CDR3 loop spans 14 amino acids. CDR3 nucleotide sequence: TGCGCCAGCAGCCCCCATGATGGACTGAATGAGCAGTTCTTC. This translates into CASSPHDGLNEQFF.